The rows below give T cell receptor beta chains drawn from one sample of a study of cytomegalovirus exposure and HLA in healthy donors. Produced via immunoSEQ multiplex PCR; TCRdb's table is partial and in-frame only. The repertoire holds fewer than 200,000 clones, with roughly three quarters as singletons. Sequenced material: PBMCs. Receptors originate from a man aged 18 to 30 in good health and CMV-seropositive. The CDR3 runs from the conserved cysteine through the conserved F or W. D genes are given only for firm matches. The size field is filled for only some rows; it gives once, few, many or a size class.

V gene: TRBV6-4; clone size: .; D gene: .; CDR3 protein: CASSDSGAPNEKLFF
V gene: TRBV9; clone size: .; D gene: .; CDR3 protein: CASSLSSLSGANVLTF
V gene: TRBV6-1; clone size: .; D gene: .; CDR3 protein: CASSEQGGQPQHF
V gene: TRBV4-2; clone size: .; D gene: .; CDR3 protein: CASSQATSPMSNEQFF
V gene: TRBV30; clone size: few; D gene: .; CDR3 protein: CAWTNGISGNTIYF
V gene: TRBV4-2; clone size: few; D gene: .; CDR3 protein: CASSQDVIRRGGGYTF
V gene: TRBV7-6; clone size: once; D gene: .; CDR3 protein: CASSLSGTLTGELFF
V gene: TRBV25-1; clone size: few; D gene: TRBD1; CDR3 protein: CASGRQGGNSPLHF
V gene: TRBV19; clone size: .; D gene: .; CDR3 protein: CASSIGQTTSYEQYF
V gene: TRBV7-2; clone size: .; D gene: .; CDR3 protein: CATSLVYRNTEAFF
V gene: TRBV2; clone size: .; D gene: .; CDR3 protein: CASKVGHRLAKNSQYF
V gene: TRBV6-6; clone size: .; D gene: TRBD2; CDR3 protein: CASSYSRETDEQYF
V gene: TRBV5-1; clone size: .; D gene: TRBD1; CDR3 protein: CASSLGGRGQGQETQYF
V gene: TRBV18; clone size: .; D gene: .; CDR3 protein: CASSPPISEGYGYTF
V gene: TRBV5-1; clone size: .; D gene: TRBD2; CDR3 protein: CASSPTVLAGGPHEQFF
V gene: TRBV5-6; clone size: once; D gene: .; CDR3 protein: CASMPQGSDQPQHF
V gene: TRBV2; clone size: once; D gene: .; CDR3 protein: CASSVGSSTDTQYF
V gene: TRBV29-1; clone size: .; D gene: .; CDR3 protein: CSVHGAGTLPGNEQFF
V gene: TRBV10-2; clone size: .; D gene: .; CDR3 protein: CASSVGEVEQFF
V gene: TRBV25-1; clone size: few; D gene: .; CDR3 protein: CASSGHREGAGNQPQHF
V gene: TRBV6-5; clone size: .; D gene: .; CDR3 protein: CASSYGGTSEKLFF
V gene: TRBV5-6; clone size: .; D gene: .; CDR3 protein: CASSWGHPGELFF
V gene: TRBV7-9; clone size: few; D gene: .; CDR3 protein: CASSLDPGTASNQPQHF
V gene: TRBV11-1; clone size: .; D gene: .; CDR3 protein: CASSHQQGNTEAFF